The clone carrying this T cell receptor beta chain has just a few counts. The sample belongs to a study of blood T cell repertoires in COVID-19. Study information: PBMCs, B-cell-depleted T cells, or T cells provided the cDNA or gDNA that made up the material.

Some clones are missing from TCRdb's copy, which holds only in-frame ones; the method was immunoSEQ multiplex PCR. This sample yields 250,000 to 300,000 clones, of which about 86% are seen a single time; 4.1% belongs to the top ten. Germline CDR1 SNHLY, CDR2 FYNNEI. CDR3 size: 13 residues. The V end lost 3 bases, the J end lost 7 bases, and 9 bases lay between the germline ends. This receptor was taken from a man aged 25 to 45 with acute COVID-19. The chain is built from TRBV2 and TRBJ1-4; D remains ambiguous. The source material was PBMCs or T cells enriched from blood (not recorded which). The CDR3 region is CASSDPFSEKLFF. The CDR3 nucleotides read TGTGCCAGCAGTGATCCTTTTTCTGAAAAACTGTTTTTT.